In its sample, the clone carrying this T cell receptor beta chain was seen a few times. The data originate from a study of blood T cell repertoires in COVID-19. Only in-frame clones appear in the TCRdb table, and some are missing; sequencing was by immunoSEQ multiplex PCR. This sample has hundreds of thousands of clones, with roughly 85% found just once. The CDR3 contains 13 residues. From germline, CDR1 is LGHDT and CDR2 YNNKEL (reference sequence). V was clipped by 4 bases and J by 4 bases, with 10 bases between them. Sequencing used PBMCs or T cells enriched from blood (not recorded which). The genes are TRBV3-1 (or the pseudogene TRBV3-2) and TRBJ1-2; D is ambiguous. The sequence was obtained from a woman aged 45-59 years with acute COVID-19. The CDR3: CASSPTEGYGYTF. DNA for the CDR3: TGTGCCAGCAGCCCGACGGAGGGCTATGGCTACACCTTC.